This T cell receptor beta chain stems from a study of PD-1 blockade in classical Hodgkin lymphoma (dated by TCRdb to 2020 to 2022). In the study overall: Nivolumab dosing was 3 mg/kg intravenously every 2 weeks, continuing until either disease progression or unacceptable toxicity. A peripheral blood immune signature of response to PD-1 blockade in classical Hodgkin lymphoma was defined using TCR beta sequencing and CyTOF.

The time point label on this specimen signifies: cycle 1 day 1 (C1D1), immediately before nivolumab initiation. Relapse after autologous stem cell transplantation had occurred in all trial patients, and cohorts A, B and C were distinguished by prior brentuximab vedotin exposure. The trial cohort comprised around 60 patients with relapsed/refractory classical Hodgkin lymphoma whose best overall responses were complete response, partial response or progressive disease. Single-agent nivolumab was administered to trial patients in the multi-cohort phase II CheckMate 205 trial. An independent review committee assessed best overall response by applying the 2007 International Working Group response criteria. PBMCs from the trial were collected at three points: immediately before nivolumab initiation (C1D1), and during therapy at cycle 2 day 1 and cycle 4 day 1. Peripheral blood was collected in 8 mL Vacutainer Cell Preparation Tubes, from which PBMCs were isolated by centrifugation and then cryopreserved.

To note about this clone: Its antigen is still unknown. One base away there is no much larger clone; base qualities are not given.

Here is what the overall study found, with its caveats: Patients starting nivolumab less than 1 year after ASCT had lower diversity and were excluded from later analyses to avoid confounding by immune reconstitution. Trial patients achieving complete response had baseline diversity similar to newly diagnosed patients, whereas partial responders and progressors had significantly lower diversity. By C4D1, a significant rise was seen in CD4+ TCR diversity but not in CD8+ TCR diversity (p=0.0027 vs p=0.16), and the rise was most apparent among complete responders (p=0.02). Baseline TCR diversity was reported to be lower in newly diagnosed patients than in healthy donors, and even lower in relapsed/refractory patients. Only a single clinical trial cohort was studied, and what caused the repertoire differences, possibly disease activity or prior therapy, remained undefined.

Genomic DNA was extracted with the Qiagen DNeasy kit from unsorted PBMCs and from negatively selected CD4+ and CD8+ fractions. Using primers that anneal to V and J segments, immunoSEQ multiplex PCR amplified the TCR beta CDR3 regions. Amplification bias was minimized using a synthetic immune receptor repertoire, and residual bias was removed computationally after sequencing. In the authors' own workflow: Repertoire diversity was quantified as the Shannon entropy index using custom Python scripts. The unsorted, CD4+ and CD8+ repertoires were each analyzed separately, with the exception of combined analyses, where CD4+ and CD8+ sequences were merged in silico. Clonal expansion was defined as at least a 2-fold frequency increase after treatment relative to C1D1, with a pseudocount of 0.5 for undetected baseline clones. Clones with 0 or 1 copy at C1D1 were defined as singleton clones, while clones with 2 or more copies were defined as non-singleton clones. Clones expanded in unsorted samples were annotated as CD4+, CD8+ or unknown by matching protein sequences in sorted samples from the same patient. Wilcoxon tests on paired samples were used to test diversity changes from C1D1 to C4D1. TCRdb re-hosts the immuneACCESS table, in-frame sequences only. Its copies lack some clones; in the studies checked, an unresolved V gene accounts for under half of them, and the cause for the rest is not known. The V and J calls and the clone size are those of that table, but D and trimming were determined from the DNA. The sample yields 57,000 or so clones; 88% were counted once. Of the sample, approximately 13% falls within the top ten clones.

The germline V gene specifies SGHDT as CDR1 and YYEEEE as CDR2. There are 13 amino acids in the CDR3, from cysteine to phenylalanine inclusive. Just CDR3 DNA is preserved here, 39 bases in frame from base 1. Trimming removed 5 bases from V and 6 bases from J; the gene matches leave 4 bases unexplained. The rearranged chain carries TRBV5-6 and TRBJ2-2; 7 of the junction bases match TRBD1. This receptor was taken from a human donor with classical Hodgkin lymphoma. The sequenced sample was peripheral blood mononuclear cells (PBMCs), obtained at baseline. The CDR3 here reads CASRPRGSGELFF. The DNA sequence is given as TGTGCCAGCAGGCCCAGGGGGTCCGGGGAGCTGTTTTTT.